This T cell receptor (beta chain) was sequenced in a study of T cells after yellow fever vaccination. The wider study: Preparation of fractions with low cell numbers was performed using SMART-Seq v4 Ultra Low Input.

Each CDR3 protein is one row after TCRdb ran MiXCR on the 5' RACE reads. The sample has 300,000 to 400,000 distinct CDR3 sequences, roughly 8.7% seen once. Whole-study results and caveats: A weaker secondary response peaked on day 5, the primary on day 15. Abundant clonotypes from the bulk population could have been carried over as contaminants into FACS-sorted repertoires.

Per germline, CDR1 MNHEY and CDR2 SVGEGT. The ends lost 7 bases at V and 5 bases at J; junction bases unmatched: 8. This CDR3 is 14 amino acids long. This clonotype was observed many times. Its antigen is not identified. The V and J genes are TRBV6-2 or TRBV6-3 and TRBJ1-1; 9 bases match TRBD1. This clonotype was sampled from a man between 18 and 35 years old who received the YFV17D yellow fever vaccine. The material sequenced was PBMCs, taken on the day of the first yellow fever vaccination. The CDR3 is CASNNRGLRTEAFF. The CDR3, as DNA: TGTGCCAGCAACAACAGGGGGCTCAGGACTGAAGCTTTCTTT.